The 22 T cell receptor beta chains below come from one sample, sequenced in a study of read filtering for tumor transcriptome and immune sequencing. This library used 300 to 500 ng RNA and molecular barcoded adaptors spanning alpha/delta and beta/gamma chains. One entry per CDR3 protein results from TCRdb running MiXCR on the reads. The sample lists 8,500 to 9,500 distinct CDR3 sequences, about 15% occurring once. Sequencing used a population of CD138-negative cells sorted from bone marrow. Receptor source: a donor aged 40 or over with multiple myeloma.

There are many counts of this clonotype. The rearrangement joins TRBV7-9 to TRBJ2-5, with TRBD2 matching 9 bases. Germline V gene sequence: CDR1 SEHNR, CDR2 FQNEAQ (reference sequence). This CDR3 is built from 14 residues. V dropped 2 bases and J dropped 4; count of bases not matched to a gene: 2. The CDR3 is CASSLSSGGETQYF. The DNA for the CDR3 is TGTGCCAGCAGCTTAAGTAGCGGGGGAGAGACCCAGTACTTC.

On this clonotype itself: This clone may be a read error of a much larger clone one base away. The chain carries TRBV3-1 and TRBJ2-5; D is unresolved. Trimming took off 5 bases at V and 4 bases at J, with 8 bases between the two ends. In germline, CDR1 is LGHDT, CDR2 YNNKEL (reference sequence). CDR3 size: 12 residues. CDR3 protein: CASSRVGETQYF. The CDR3 DNA reads TGTGCCAGCAGCAGGGTAGGAGAGACCCAGTACTTC.

The rearrangement uses TRBV7-2 and TRBJ1-1, with 8 bases matching TRBD1. The CDR3 contains 14 residues. Germline values: CDR1 SGHTA, CDR2 FQGNSA. With V trimmed by 6 bases and J by 6 bases, 9 bases remained unmatched. The CDR3 protein is CASRRQGWVAEAFF. The CDR3 coding sequence is TGTGCCAGCAGGAGACAGGGGTGGGTGGCTGAAGCTTTCTTT. Filled out from reference TRBV7-2 and TRBJ1-1, the complete variable domain reads GAGVSQSPSNKVTEKGKDVELRCDPISGHTALYWYRQSLGQGLEFLIYFQGNSAPDKSGLPSDRFSAERTGGSVSTLTIQRTQQEDSAVYLCASRRQGWVAEAFFGQGTRLTVV.

The table lists this clonotype with many counts. This chain joins TRBV7-3 and TRBJ2-5, with D possibly TRBD2 on 6 matching bases. V was trimmed by 4 bases and J by 5 bases, leaving 20 bases between them. Germline-derived CDR1 and CDR2 are SGHTA and FQGTGA. This CDR3 is 16 amino acids long. The DNA for the CDR3 is TGTGCCAGCAGCTCCGGACTATCCCCGGGACGGGAGACCCAGTACTTC. Amino acids: CASSSGLSPGRETQYF.

This clonotype qualifies as medium-sized (0.01 to 0.1%). This chain connects TRBV29-1 to TRBJ2-7; TRBD2 matches at 8 bases. The CDR3 runs 14 residues. J gave up 7 bases and V 4 bases, and 12 bases lay outside the gene matches. The germline CDR1 and CDR2 sequences are SQVTM and ANQGSEA. The CDR3 DNA is TGCAGCGTTGTAATGACTAGCGCATCGGGGGAGCAGTACTTC. The encoded protein is CSVVMTSASGEQYF.

The rearrangement uses TRBV4-1 and TRBJ2-1; D may match TRBD1 or TRBD2 (5 bases each). V was clipped by 4 bases and J by 2 bases, with 12 bases between them. This CDR3 is built from 15 residues. Germline V gives CDR1 MGHRA, CDR2 YSYEKL. Written as DNA, the CDR3 is TGCGCCAGCAGCCCGTTCGGGACGGCCTACAATGAGCAGTTCTTC. It codes for CASSPFGTAYNEQFF.

This clonotype is categorized as medium-sized. The DNA for the CDR3 is TGCGCCAGCAGCATTCAGGGGTATCTCGGTGAGCAGTTCTTC. It yields the protein CASSIQGYLGEQFF. The chain uses TRBV4-1 and TRBJ2-1; weak D call: TRBD1 (6 bases). Germline-derived CDR1 and CDR2 are MGHRA and YSYEKL. V was clipped by 5 bases and J by 9 bases, with 17 bases between them. This CDR3 spans 14 amino acids.

This clonotype was seen repeatedly, ten times or more. This clone may be a read error of a much larger clone one base away. This chain connects TRBV7-2 to TRBJ2-7; D could derive from TRBD1 or TRBD2 (5 bases each). The CDR3 length is 13 residues. Germline V gives CDR1 SGHTA, CDR2 FQGNSA. The CDR3 DNA sequence: TGTGCCAGCAGCTTAGAGTACCGGGACGAGCAGGACTTC. Its translation: CASSLEYRDEQDF.

This clonotype was counted only a few times. The J gene is TRBJ2-1, the V gene TRBV29-1; D is possibly TRBD2 (5 bases). Trimming pared 1 base from V and 10 bases from J, leaving 20 bases between. CDR3 size: 15 residues. Germline V gene data show CDR1 as SQVTM and CDR2 as ANQGSEA. The CDR3 bases are TGCAGCGTTGAAGCTGGGCCTGGCCCGGGGTCGGAGCAGTTCTTC. Protein: CSVEAGPGPGSEQFF.

This clonotype showed up many times. The chain recombines TRBV7-3 with TRBJ2-5; 7 bases are shared with TRBD2. The CDR3 loop spans 13 amino acids. Trimming took 4 bases from V and 4 from J; bases not matched to a gene: 3. Germline V lookup: CDR1 SGHTA, CDR2 FQGTGA. In DNA form, the CDR3 reads TGTGCCAGCAGCTCTTCGGGAGGAGAGACCCAGTACTTC. This codes for CASSSSGGETQYF.

About this clonotype itself: A far larger clone is just one base off, so this is likely a read error. The chain uses TRBV10-3 and TRBJ1-4, with D unclear. The last part of the DNA fits TRBJ1-5 better; the J call may be wrong. The germline V gene encodes CDR1 ENHRY and CDR2 SYGVKD. The CDR3 is made up of 14 amino acids. CDR3 sequence: CAISEAVSTDTQHF. DNA of the CDR3: TGTGCCATCAGTGAGGCAGTTAGCACAGATACGCAGCATTTT.

The table lists this clonotype with a few counts. Since a much larger clone is just one base distant, this may be a read error. The chain carries TRBV28 and TRBJ1-4; the D is unclear. The CDR3 is 15 residues long. The germline CDR1 and CDR2 sequences are MDHEN and SYDVKM. V shed 8 bases and J shed 2 bases, with 15 bases lying between them. CDR3 coding DNA: TGTGCCAGCTCTATTGGGCTGAGGACTAATGAAAAACTGTTTTTT. Translation: CASSIGLRTNEKLFF.

This clonotype was seen a handful of times. The rearrangement uses TRBV28 and TRBJ2-7; D is unresolved. The germline CDR1 and CDR2 sequences are MDHEN and SYDVKM. The germline V and J ends were trimmed by 5 bases and 2 bases, with 7 bases remaining between them. The CDR3 totals 12 residues. The CDR3 here is CASSVKPYEQYF. Here the CDR3 DNA reads TGTGCCAGCAGTGTCAAACCCTACGAGCAGTACTTC.

This clonotype was found many times. The rearrangement uses TRBV20-1 and TRBJ2-7; 13 nucleotides match TRBD2. Germline CDR1 reads DFQATT; CDR2 reads SNEGSKA (reference sequence). The CDR3 has 15 residues. J gave up 3 bases and V 5 bases, and 7 bases lay outside the gene matches. CDR3 loop: CSAPTTSGGHYEQYF. The CDR3 bases are TGCAGTGCTCCTACGACTAGCGGGGGGCACTACGAGCAGTACTTC.

The table lists this clonotype with many counts. The CDR3 sequence is CASTPVGGGNTGELFF. The CDR3 DNA sequence: TGTGCCAGTACCCCAGTCGGAGGGGGGAACACCGGGGAGCTGTTTTTT. The rearrangement uses TRBV19 and TRBJ2-2; D may match TRBD1 or TRBD2 (6 bases each). V was pared by 7 bases and J by 1 base, with 16 bases between. The CDR3 sequence is 16 residues long. CDR1 is LNHDA and CDR2 is SQIVND in the germline V gene (reference sequence).

This clonotype was counted ten times or more. The V gene is TRBV5-4, the J gene TRBJ2-1; the D gene is possibly TRBD2 (6 bases). From germline, CDR1 is SGHNT and CDR2 YYREEE (reference sequence). V gave up 2 bases and J gave up 5 bases, with 14 bases separating them. The CDR3 is 15 residues long. The CDR3 region has the DNA TGTGCCAGCAGCTTTGAACTAGCTGCTCACAATGAGCAGTTCTTC. The encoded protein is CASSFELAAHNEQFF.

By share, this clonotype counts as medium-sized. The genes are TRBV6-5 and TRBJ2-1; TRBD1 agrees at 7 bases. The CDR3 loop spans 16 amino acids. CDR1 and CDR2 (germline): MNHEY, SVGAGI. Trimming took 0 bases from V and 6 from J; bases not matched to a gene: 8. Here the CDR3 reads CASSYSRQGLGNEQFF. The CDR3 DNA reads TGTGCCAGCAGTTACTCGAGACAGGGCCTGGGCAATGAGCAGTTCTTC.

Comments on this clonotype: A far larger clone is one nucleotide away, so this likely arose from a read error. J is TRBJ2-1 and V is TRBV4-1, with a weak D call TRBD2 (6 bases). The V gene's germline CDR1 is MGHRA and CDR2 YSYEKL. Trimming shortened V by 4 bases and J by 10 bases, and 11 bases separated the two germline ends. This CDR3 region has 12 residues. This chain's CDR3 is CASSRLRGEQFF. CDR3 in DNA: TGCGCCAGCAGCCGCCTACGGGGGGAGCAGTTCTTC.

At least ten counts were recorded for this clonotype. The rearrangement links TRBV11-2 to TRBJ2-6; D unclear. The CDR3 extends over 16 amino acids. Germline CDR1 and CDR2: SGHAT and FQNNGV. Trimming took off 8 bases at V and 1 base at J, with 15 bases between the two ends. The CDR3 loop is CASRHHARSGANVLTF. The CDR3 DNA reads as TGTGCCAGCCGTCACCACGCGCGATCTGGGGCCAACGTCCTGACTTTC.

To note about this clonotype: This sequence may be a read error, since a much larger clone differs from it by one base. V gene TRBV7-2 combines with J gene TRBJ1-1; D not certain. Per germline, CDR1 SGHTA and CDR2 FQGNSA. This CDR3 region has 15 residues. This chain's CDR3 is CVSSLRRGLDTEAFF. The CDR3 DNA follows: TGTGTCAGCAGCCTTCGACGAGGATTGGACACTGAAGCTTTCTTT.

At least ten counts were recorded for this clonotype. The chain has TRBV7-8 and TRBJ2-7; tentative D call: TRBD2 (7 bases). Trimming took off 5 bases at V and 1 base at J, with 15 bases between the two ends. The CDR3 is 15 residues long. Germline CDR1 reads SGHVS; CDR2 reads FQNEAQ. The CDR3 DNA follows: TGTGCCAGCAGCCACAGGGTCGGGGGGTCCTACGAGCAGTACTTC. Encoded protein: CASSHRVGGSYEQYF.

This clonotype was counted at least ten times. This chain connects TRBV5-1 to TRBJ1-1; D is possibly TRBD1 (5 bases). The V and J ends lost 2 bases and 1 base respectively, with 9 bases between them. Germline lookup yields CDR1 SGHRS and CDR2 YFSETQ. The CDR3 loop spans 14 amino acids. This CDR3 reads CASSLGQWNTEAFF. The CDR3 DNA sequence: TGCGCCAGCAGCTTAGGACAATGGAACACTGAAGCTTTCTTT. The entire variable domain, with the rest obtained from reference TRBV5-1 and TRBJ1-1, is as follows: KAGVTQTPRYLIKTRGQQVTLSCSPISGHRSVSWYQQTPGQGLQFLFEYFSETQRNKGNFPGRFSGRQFSNSRSEMNVSTLELGDSALYLCASSLGQWNTEAFFGQGTRLTVV.